Listed below are T cell receptor beta chains from one sample, sequenced in a study of blood T cell repertoires in COVID-19. Assay: immunoSEQ multiplex PCR; the TCRdb copy retains only in-frame clones and omits some. Among about 44,000 clones, over 85% were seen once, and the ten largest hold 0.37%. Sequencing input: peripheral blood. These receptors were taken from a man aged 45-60 years with COVID-19, enrolled during active disease. The CDR3 runs from the conserved cysteine through the conserved F or W. Each record gives: J gene, D gene, V gene, clone size, CDR3 DNA, CDR3 protein. D genes are given only for firm matches. Where a row states a size, it is once, few, many or the class of an expanded clone; other rows omit it.

J gene: TRBJ2-5; D gene: TRBD2; V gene: TRBV3-1/TRBV3-2; clone size: -; CDR3 DNA: TGTGCCAGCAGCCAAGATCTGATTGGGGTAGCGGGAAAAGAGACCCAGTACTTC; CDR3 protein: CASSQDLIGVAGKETQYF
J gene: TRBJ1-1; D gene: -; V gene: TRBV10-3; clone size: -; CDR3 DNA: TGTGCCATCAGTGAGGGGGGGGCAAACACTGAAGCTTTCTTT; CDR3 protein: CAISEGGANTEAFF
J gene: TRBJ2-5; D gene: -; V gene: TRBV5-1; clone size: -; CDR3 DNA: TGCGCCAGCAGCTACCACTCCCAAGAGACCCAGTACTTC; CDR3 protein: CASSYHSQETQYF
J gene: TRBJ2-7; D gene: -; V gene: TRBV19; clone size: once; CDR3 DNA: TGTGCCAGTAGTATTGGGGCTAGAGACGGTGGTGGTAACGAGCAGTACTTC; CDR3 protein: CASSIGARDGGGNEQYF
J gene: TRBJ1-1; D gene: -; V gene: TRBV6-1; clone size: -; CDR3 DNA: TGTGCCAGCAGTGAGGTGTGGGAGGGACAAGCTTTCTTT; CDR3 protein: CASSEVWEGQAFF
J gene: TRBJ2-7; D gene: TRBD2; V gene: TRBV19; clone size: -; CDR3 DNA: TGTGCCAGTAGTACGCCCAGCGGGAGGAGCTCCTACGAGCAGTACTTC; CDR3 protein: CASSTPSGRSSYEQYF
J gene: TRBJ2-3; D gene: TRBD2; V gene: TRBV27; clone size: few; CDR3 DNA: TGTGCCAGCAGTTTATTCCTAGCGGGAGGATCAGATACGCAGTATTTT; CDR3 protein: CASSLFLAGGSDTQYF
J gene: TRBJ2-1; D gene: TRBD1; V gene: TRBV12-5; clone size: -; CDR3 DNA: TGTGCTAGTGGTTTGGGACAGGGAGACTACAATGAGCAGTTCTTC; CDR3 protein: CASGLGQGDYNEQFF
J gene: TRBJ2-7; D gene: -; V gene: TRBV30; clone size: -; CDR3 DNA: TGTGCCTGGAGCCCCAGGAGGTCGGTCGAGCAGTACTTC; CDR3 protein: CAWSPRRSVEQYF
J gene: TRBJ1-1; D gene: TRBD1; V gene: TRBV4-2; clone size: -; CDR3 DNA: TGTGCCAGCAGCCAAGACCGGGACAGGGTGACTGAAGCTTTCTTT; CDR3 protein: CASSQDRDRVTEAFF
J gene: TRBJ2-3; D gene: TRBD1; V gene: TRBV30; clone size: once; CDR3 DNA: TGTGCCTGGAGTGCTGGCAGGGGGGATACGCAGTATTTT; CDR3 protein: CAWSAGRGDTQYF
J gene: TRBJ2-1; D gene: -; V gene: TRBV5-1; clone size: -; CDR3 DNA: TGCGCCAGCAGCTTCTCTAGGCCCCCCAATGAGCAGTTCTTC; CDR3 protein: CASSFSRPPNEQFF
J gene: TRBJ1-6; D gene: -; V gene: TRBV9; clone size: -; CDR3 DNA: TGTGCCAGCAGCCCCCTGGGGGGGGGTGGGTCACCCCTCCACTTT; CDR3 protein: CASSPLGGGGSPLHF
J gene: TRBJ2-5; D gene: -; V gene: TRBV5-1; clone size: -; CDR3 DNA: TGCGCCAGCAGCTCGGGCCAAGAGACCCAGTACTTC; CDR3 protein: CASSSGQETQYF
J gene: TRBJ1-1; D gene: -; V gene: TRBV6-5; clone size: -; CDR3 DNA: TGTGCCAGCCGTAGGGGCGCGGACACTGAAGCTTTCTTT; CDR3 protein: CASRRGADTEAFF
J gene: TRBJ1-6; D gene: -; V gene: TRBV6-5; clone size: -; CDR3 DNA: TGTGCCAGCAGGGACAGACCCACGCTTAATTCACCCCTCCACTTT; CDR3 protein: CASRDRPTLNSPLHF
J gene: TRBJ2-3; D gene: -; V gene: TRBV11-2; clone size: -; CDR3 DNA: TGTGCCAGCAGCTTAGGGTTGCTAGAGAGGGATACGCAGTATTTT; CDR3 protein: CASSLGLLERDTQYF
J gene: TRBJ1-4; D gene: -; V gene: TRBV27; clone size: -; CDR3 DNA: TGTGCCAGCAGTTTCCAGGGTTCGTTGGAAAAACTGTTTTTT; CDR3 protein: CASSFQGSLEKLFF
J gene: TRBJ2-1; D gene: TRBD1; V gene: TRBV10-3; clone size: -; CDR3 DNA: TGTGCCATCAGTGAGTCGAGGGGGCGCGACAATGAGCAGTTCTTC; CDR3 protein: CAISESRGRDNEQFF
J gene: TRBJ2-2; D gene: -; V gene: TRBV7-8; clone size: -; CDR3 DNA: TGTGCCAGCAGCTTCCGCGGGGACCACACCGGGGAGCTGTTTTTT; CDR3 protein: CASSFRGDHTGELFF
J gene: TRBJ2-5; D gene: -; V gene: TRBV13; clone size: once; CDR3 DNA: TGTGCCAGCAGCTTAGGACTAGATCAAGAGACCCAGTACTTC; CDR3 protein: CASSLGLDQETQYF
J gene: TRBJ2-7; D gene: -; V gene: TRBV5-4; clone size: once; CDR3 DNA: TGTGCCAGCTCTAACAGGAGCTCCTACGAGCAGTACTTC; CDR3 protein: CASSNRSSYEQYF
J gene: TRBJ2-2; D gene: -; V gene: TRBV2; clone size: -; CDR3 DNA: TGTGCCAATACGAGGGACTCGAACACCGGGGAGCTGTTTTTT; CDR3 protein: CANTRDSNTGELFF
J gene: TRBJ2-1; D gene: -; V gene: TRBV19; clone size: -; CDR3 DNA: TGTGCCAGTAGTCGACTAGAAGCGGACGGAAATGAGCAGTTCTTC; CDR3 protein: CASSRLEADGNEQFF